Presented here are 32 T cell receptor beta chains from one specimen sequenced in a study of prognosis after radiotherapy for stage I lung cancer. By two-round multiplex PCR, the TCR beta CDR3 was amplified from genomic DNA. Initially, in first-round PCR, primers specific to each TRBV and TRBJ gene were used. TCRdb recomputed calls from the multiplex PCR reads with MiXCR, one row per CDR3 protein. The table includes tens of thousands of distinct CDR3 sequences, roughly 24% detected once. The sample consisted of PBMCs, taken before or after stereotactic body radiation therapy (not recorded which). These TCRs come from a donor aged 50 or older with non-small cell lung cancer.

The rearrangement joins TRBV10-3 to TRBJ2-3; D is possibly TRBD1 (6 bases). Trimming took off 2 bases at V and 7 bases at J, with 13 bases between the two ends. Germline V gene lookup returns CDR1 ENHRY and CDR2 SYGVKD. This CDR3 has 14 residues. CDR3 DNA sequence: TGTGCCATCAGTGAGGCCGTCAGGGGATATACGCAGTATTTT. Its protein product is CAISEAVRGYTQYF.

On this clonotype itself: At one end, the junction sequence differs from germline, possibly due to a read error. The rearrangement links TRBV5-1 to TRBJ1-3, with D tentatively TRBD1 (6 bases). CDR1 SGHRS and CDR2 YFSETQ come from the germline V gene. The CDR3 runs 15 residues. The CDR3 bases are TGCGCCAGCATCCGCAACAGGGACTCTGGAAACATCATATATTTT. Translating it yields CASIRNRDSGNIIYF. Filled out from reference TRBV5-1 and TRBJ1-3, the complete variable domain reads KAGVTQTPRYLIKTRGQQVTLSCSPISGHRSVSWYQQTPGQGLQFLFEYFSETQRNKGNFPGRFSGRQFSNSRSEMNVSTLELGDSALYLCASIRNRDSGNIIYFGEGSWLTVV.

This clonotype was detected only a few times. One junction end disagrees with the germline gene, perhaps due to a read error. This chain joins TRBV6-1 and TRBJ2-6, with D possibly being TRBD2 (5 bases). Germline V gives CDR1 MNHNS, CDR2 SASEGT. This CDR3 is built from 15 residues. The CDR3 DNA is TGTGCCAGCAGTGAAGGGTCCTCCGGGGACAACGTCCTGACTTTC. This sequence encodes CASSEGSSGDNVLTF.

This clonotype was observed many times. The rearrangement links TRBV5-6 to TRBJ2-7, with 7 positions matching TRBD1. Per the germline V gene, CDR1 is SGHDT and CDR2 is YYEEEE. The CDR3 loop spans 15 amino acids. The trim removed 2 bases at V and 2 bases at J, leaving 7 bases unmatched. The CDR3 here is CASSFTGTVTYEQYF. DNA of the CDR3: TGTGCCAGCAGCTTCACCGGGACAGTGACCTACGAGCAGTACTTC.

Notes on this clonotype: This likely stems from a read error, as it lies one base from a far larger clone. The rearrangement uses TRBV7-2 and TRBJ2-3; D ambiguous. CDR3 size: 12 residues. In germline, CDR1 is SGHTA, CDR2 FQGNSA. CDR3 sequence (DNA): TGTGCCAGGAGCTTAAGGGCAGATACGCAGTATTTT. Amino acid sequence: CARSLRADTQYF.

This clonotype has a count of ten or more. The chain links TRBV12-3 or TRBV12-4 to TRBJ2-7; the match to TRBD2 covers 8 bases. Losses at the gene ends were 3 bases for V and 2 bases for J; bases not matched to a gene: 0. The CDR3 loop spans 13 amino acids. CDR3 DNA sequence: TGTGCCAGCAGTTTGACTAGCGCCTACGAGCAGTACTTC. It yields the protein CASSLTSAYEQYF.

This clonotype was observed at least ten times. The genes are TRBV28 and TRBJ1-5; a weak D match, TRBD1 (6 bases). This CDR3 has 13 residues. Trimming stripped 5 bases from V and 7 bases from J, with 12 bases between. CDR1 is MDHEN, CDR2 SYDVKM, per germline. CDR3 nucleotide sequence: TGTGCCAGCAGTCACAGGGTCAGGCAGCCCCAGCATTTT. Translation: CASSHRVRQPQHF.

This clonotype was recorded many times. The genes are TRBV28 and TRBJ1-1; D unclear. Per germline, CDR1 MDHEN and CDR2 SYDVKM. The V gene lost 1 base and the J gene lost 10 bases, with 10 bases spanning the gap. The CDR3 loop spans 12 amino acids. Written as DNA, the CDR3 is TGTGCCAGCAGTTTATTCAGGAGTGGAGCTTTCTTT. It codes for CASSLFRSGAFF.

At least ten counts were recorded for this clonotype. This chain joins TRBV10-2 and TRBJ1-5; 10 bases are a match to TRBD1. V was pared by 8 bases and J by 4 bases, with 8 bases of the junction left unmatched. The CDR3 has 15 amino acids. Germline V gene data show CDR1 as WSHSY and CDR2 as SAAADI. CDR3 region: CASESGTGVNQPQHF. Written as DNA, the CDR3 is TGCGCCAGCGAGTCCGGGACAGGGGTTAATCAGCCCCAGCATTTT.

In its sample, this clonotype was seen many times. Here the CDR3 reads CASSLDSSRPYNEQFF. The CDR3 DNA is TGTGCCAGCAGCTTGGACTCCTCACGACCCTACAATGAGCAGTTCTTC. The chain combines TRBV27 with TRBJ2-1, with D possibly matching TRBD2 (5 bases). The germline gives CDR1 MNHEY, CDR2 SMNVEV (reference sequence). V lost 6 bases and J lost 2, with 17 bases in between. There are 16 residues in the CDR3.

This clonotype was counted between two and nine times. This clone may be a read error of a much larger clone one base away. The chain carries TRBV6-5 and TRBJ1-1, with TRBD1 identical over 7 bases. The CDR3 consists of 15 residues. Germline V gene data show CDR1 as MNHEY and CDR2 as SVGAGI. The CDR3 region is CAGSYGVDGTEKAFF. Here the CDR3 DNA reads TGTGCCGGCAGTTACGGGGTAGACGGGACAGAGAAAGCTTTCTTT.

In its sample, this clonotype was seen many times. CDR3 bases: TGCGCCAGCAGCTTGGCGGCCGGGGACGAGCAGTACTTC. Its translation: CASSLAAGDEQYF. The gene calls are TRBV5-1 and TRBJ2-7; a possible D gene is TRBD2 (5 bases). The CDR3 has 13 residues. The ends were cut back, 0 bases at V and 5 bases at J, with 9 bases in the middle. The germline V gene has CDR1 SGHRS and CDR2 YFSETQ.

This clonotype was observed many times. V gene TRBV28 combines with J gene TRBJ2-1, with 8 bases identical to TRBD2. V lost 5 bases and J lost 8; bases outside the gene matches: 11. The CDR3 runs to 15 residues. Germline values: CDR1 MDHEN, CDR2 SYDVKM. The CDR3 sequence: CASSQLAAGTYEQFF. In DNA, the CDR3 is TGTGCCAGCAGTCAACTAGCGGCGGGGACGTATGAGCAGTTCTTC.

The table lists this clonotype with many counts. The chain uses TRBV12-3 or TRBV12-4 and TRBJ2-7; 9 nucleotides agree with TRBD1. J gave up 2 bases and V 6 bases, and 5 bases lay outside the gene matches. CDR3 length equals 14 residues. For the CDR3, the DNA is TGTGCCAGCAGCCCTGGACAGGGGACCTACGAGCAGTACTTC. Encoded protein: CASSPGQGTYEQYF.

At least ten counts were recorded for this clonotype. This chain uses TRBV10-3 with TRBJ1-3; D ambiguous. Germline lookup yields CDR1 ENHRY and CDR2 SYGVKD. The CDR3 length is 12 residues. V lost 3 bases to trimming and J lost 4 bases, with 4 bases between them. The CDR3 DNA reads as TGTGCCATCAGTGAACAAGGAAACACCATATATTTT. Amino acids: CAISEQGNTIYF.

The chain joins TRBV4-1 to TRBJ2-1; 13 nucleotides align to TRBD2. With V trimmed by 3 bases and J by 8 bases, 7 bases remained unmatched. CDR1 and CDR2 from the germline V gene are MGHRA and YSYEKL. The CDR3 runs 16 residues. The CDR3 reads CASSQPGLAGMDEQFF. CDR3 sequence (DNA): TGCGCCAGCAGCCAGCCGGGACTAGCGGGGATGGATGAGCAGTTCTTC.

V usage is TRBV6-1 and J usage is TRBJ2-7; 8 bases fit TRBD1. Losses at the gene ends were 4 bases for V and 0 bases for J; bases not matched to a gene: 2. CDR3 length equals 14 residues. Looked up from germline, CDR1 is MNHNS and CDR2 is SASEGT. CDR3 DNA: TGTGCCAGCAGTGCTGGGACAGGCTCCTACGAGCAGTACTTC. Encoded protein: CASSAGTGSYEQYF.

At least ten counts were recorded for this clonotype. This chain links TRBV6-5 with TRBJ2-5, with D unclear. The CDR3 consists of 15 residues. From germline, CDR1 is MNHEY and CDR2 SVGAGI. Trimming took off 0 bases at V and 2 bases at J, with 10 bases between the two ends. The CDR3 protein is CASSYSYGRQETQYF. The CDR3 DNA reads as TGTGCCAGCAGTTACTCGTATGGGCGGCAAGAGACCCAGTACTTC.

The CDR3 sequence: CVSSRKGVNTGELFF. The CDR3 DNA sequence: TGTGTAAGCAGCCGGAAAGGGGTGAACACCGGGGAGCTGTTTTTT. The V call is TRBV3-1, the J call TRBJ2-2, with a tentative D call TRBD1 (5 bases). The V gene's germline CDR1 is LGHDT and CDR2 YNNKEL (reference sequence). This CDR3 is built from 15 residues.

By frequency in the sample, this clonotype is large. J is TRBJ2-3 and V is TRBV2, with no clear D. From germline, CDR1 is SNHLY and CDR2 FYNNEI. Trimming removed 8 bases from V and 0 bases from J, with 6 bases in between. There are 12 residues in the CDR3. CDR3 nucleotides: TGTGCCAGCGCTTCGAGCACAGATACGCAGTATTTT. Translated: CASASSTDTQYF.

The CDR3 coding sequence is TGTGCCAGCCAACAAGGCGATGGGGCATATACGCAGTATTTT. Protein product: CASQQGDGAYTQYF. The chain recombines TRBV19 with TRBJ2-3; D perhaps matches TRBD1 (5 bases). V was pared by 9 bases and J by 7 bases, with 20 bases between. Germline V gives CDR1 LNHDA, CDR2 SQIVND (reference sequence). The CDR3 is 14 residues long.

This clonotype was detected ten times or more. The chain has TRBV6-9 and TRBJ2-7; no clear D. V lost 3 bases and J 5 bases, leaving 11 bases between the germline ends. Germline V CDR1 and CDR2: MNHGY, SVAAGI. This CDR3 is built from 13 residues. The CDR3 sequence is CASSYLALNEQYF. CDR3 bases: TGTGCCAGCAGTTACCTCGCTCTAAACGAGCAGTACTTC.

This clonotype appeared many times. The chain has TRBV7-9 and TRBJ2-2; 8 nucleotides align to TRBD1. Germline-derived CDR1 and CDR2 are SEHNR and FQNEAQ (reference sequence). The CDR3 has 17 residues. The V segment lost 4 bases and the J segment 0 bases; nucleotides outside the gene matches: 7. This CDR3 is CASSSRKDRANTGELFF. CDR3 sequence (DNA): TGTGCCAGCAGCTCGCGAAAGGACAGGGCGAACACCGGGGAGCTGTTTTTT. Full variable domain (outside the CDR3, taken from reference TRBV7-9 and TRBJ2-2): DTGVSQNPRHKITKRGQNVTFRCDPISEHNRLYWYRQTLGQGPEFLTYFQNEAQLEKSRLLSDRFSAERPKGSFSTLEIQRTEQGDSAMYLCASSSRKDRANTGELFFGEGSRLTVL.

There are many counts of this clonotype. The V and J genes are TRBV7-2 and TRBJ2-3, with 7 bases lining up with TRBD1. Germline V gene data show CDR1 as SGHTA and CDR2 as FQGNSA. The V segment lost 6 bases and the J segment 2 bases; nucleotides outside the gene matches: 11. The CDR3 is made up of 16 amino acids. Written as DNA, the CDR3 is TGTGCCAGCAGGAAGACGGGACAGACCAACACAGATACGCAGTATTTT. Its translation: CASRKTGQTNTDTQYF.

The chain links TRBV10-3 to TRBJ1-1; TRBD1 aligns across 7 bases. This CDR3 region has 15 residues. V was clipped by 6 bases and J by 6 bases; unmatched bases: 13. Germline V gene data show CDR1 as ENHRY and CDR2 as SYGVKD. CDR3 amino acids: CAIRAQGLKDAEAFF. The CDR3 DNA reads as TGTGCCATCAGGGCACAGGGGCTCAAAGACGCTGAAGCTTTCTTT.

Turning to this clonotype: This may be a read error: a much more frequent sequence differs by one nucleotide. The chain has TRBV27 and TRBJ1-6, with 7 positions matching TRBD1. The CDR3 runs 15 residues. Germline CDR1 MNHEY, CDR2 SMNVEV (reference sequence). The ends lost 5 bases at V and 7 bases at J; junction bases unmatched: 8. The CDR3 bases are TGTGCCAGCAGTAAGACGACAGGGTCCAATTCACCCCTCCACTTT. It specifies CASSKTTGSNSPLHF.

In regard to this clonotype: This clone may be a read error of a much larger clone one base away. The gene calls are TRBV28 and TRBJ1-4, with no clear D. CDR3 size: 15 residues. Per the germline V gene, CDR1 is MDHEN and CDR2 is SYDVKM. The CDR3: CASSLATAYNEELFF. The CDR3 DNA sequence: TGTGCCAGCAGTTTAGCAACGGCGTATAATGAAGAACTGTTTTTT.

This clonotype was observed many times. The chain recombines TRBV11-2 with TRBJ2-1; a possible D gene is TRBD2 (5 bases). The CDR3 is made up of 16 amino acids. Germline V gene lookup returns CDR1 SGHAT and CDR2 FQNNGV. Trimming left V 1 base short and J 2 bases short, with 12 bases between. CDR3: CASSLVYAGPYNEQFF. DNA for the CDR3: TGTGCCAGCAGCTTAGTGTACGCGGGTCCCTACAATGAGCAGTTCTTC.

This clonotype has a count of ten or more. J is TRBJ2-3 and V is TRBV9; TRBD2 aligns across 8 bases. The trim removed 1 base at V and 0 bases at J, leaving 4 bases unmatched. Germline lookup yields CDR1 SGDLS and CDR2 YYNGEE. The CDR3 length is 16 residues. Here the CDR3 reads CASSVKPSGSTDTQYF. The CDR3 nucleotides read TGTGCCAGCAGCGTAAAACCTAGCGGGAGCACAGATACGCAGTATTTT. The variable domain in full, with the rest retrieved from reference TRBV9 and TRBJ2-3, is DSGVTQTPKHLITATGQRVTLRCSPRSGDLSVYWYQQSLDQGLQFLIQYYNGEERAKGNILERFSAQQFPDLHSELNLSSLELGDSALYFCASSVKPSGSTDTQYFGPGTRLTVL.

This clonotype was seen at least ten times. The chain carries TRBV7-6 and TRBJ2-5; 8 bases align to TRBD1. The CDR3 is made up of 16 amino acids. V lost 5 bases and J lost 2; bases outside the gene matches: 10. CDR1 SGHVS and CDR2 FNYEAQ come from the germline V gene. CDR3 DNA: TGTGCCAGCAGCCCCCCAAGGACAGGGCCACAAGAGACCCAGTACTTC. Translating it yields CASSPPRTGPQETQYF.

This clonotype was seen ten or more times. V usage is TRBV27 and J usage is TRBJ2-1, with no clear D. The ends were cut back, 0 bases at V and 9 bases at J, with 12 bases in the middle. The germline gives CDR1 MNHEY, CDR2 SMNVEV (reference sequence). CDR3 length: 14 residues. The CDR3 nucleotides are TGTGCCAGCAGTTTATCCAGCGCCGTGGGTGAGCAGTTCTTC. Translation gives CASSLSSAVGEQFF.

There are many counts of this clonotype. The rearrangement joins TRBV4-1 to TRBJ2-7; TRBD2 matches at 11 bases. This CDR3 spans 16 amino acids. CDR1 and CDR2 from the germline V gene are MGHRA and YSYEKL. The V segment lost 1 base and the J segment 3 bases; nucleotides outside the gene matches: 5. The DNA for the CDR3 is TGCGCCAGCAGCCAAGTTCTCACTAGCGGGAGCTACGAGCAGTACTTC. Its translation is CASSQVLTSGSYEQYF.